Detailed here is one T cell receptor (beta chain). Its antigen remains unknown. The sample comes from a study of shared clonotypes between healthy human individuals. General observations from the study: Specimens sampled were limited to blood, with tissue repertoires likely differing.

The input for sorted-subset replicate PCRs was approximately 200 ng DNA, about 30,000 T cell genomes. Sequencing used immunoSEQ multiplex PCR; TCRdb keeps in-frame clones, though not all of them. The sample gives about 1.1 million clones, around 82% of which show up once; approximately 0.52% is in the top ten. In the CD4+ fraction, cells were divided into CD45RA+ naive and CD45RA-negative memory subsets. The sequence came from a man aged 18 to 29 in good health. Some clones in this sample may be carry-over from other donors' samples. The sample consisted of memory CD4+ T cells from PBMCs. Documented subset: CD45RA-negative fraction.

CDR3 loop: CASSDGRRNTEAFF. CDR3 DNA sequence: TGTGCCAGCAGTGATGGGCGGAGAAACACTGAAGCTTTCTTT. The J gene is TRBJ1-1, the V gene TRBV6-1; D unclear. V was clipped by 3 bases and J by 2 bases, with 10 bases between them. This CDR3 has 14 residues. Germline V gene lookup returns CDR1 MNHNS and CDR2 SASEGT.